A single sample is the source of the 14 T cell receptor beta chains below, sequenced in a study of tumor-infiltrating lymphocytes in oesophageal squamous cell carcinoma. Each CDR3 protein gets one entry after TCRdb re-called the PCR reads with MiXCR. The data contain fewer than 15,000 distinct CDR3 sequences, approximately 50% of them singletons. Sequencing was done on a sample of normal esophageal tissue next to the tumor. These receptors all stem from a male donor with esophageal squamous cell carcinoma.

Within the sample, this clonotype is medium-sized. The J gene is TRBJ2-3, the V gene TRBV12-3 or TRBV12-4; 7 nucleotides match TRBD2. The junction had 7 bases not matched to a gene; V was cut back by 6 bases and J by 1 base. The CDR3 contains 15 residues. In DNA form, the CDR3 reads TGTGCCAGCAGACTGAGCGGGGCGGGCACAGATACGCAGTATTTT. This gives the protein CASRLSGAGTDTQYF.

About this clonotype itself: It is likely a read error, because the conserved phenylalanine at the end of the CDR3 is missing. No DNA is shown, since the ends of the CDR3 on it are uncertain; the CDR3 is the one TCRdb lists. J is TRBJ2-5 and V is TRBV7-8; the table's D call of TRBD2 was not tested on the DNA. Germline V gene lookup returns CDR1 SGHVS and CDR2 FQNEAQ. 15 amino acids form the CDR3, both terminal residues included. The CDR3 protein is CASSLAWDYEQYFGN.

This sequence joins TRBV7-2 and TRBJ2-3; possible D gene TRBD2, 6 bases. The CDR3 totals 16 residues. V lost 5 bases and J lost 3, with 18 bases in between. CDR1 and CDR2 (germline): SGHTA, FQGNSA. CDR3 protein: CASSPRRAGVTDTQYF. CDR3 sequence (DNA): TGTGCCAGCAGCCCAAGAAGAGCGGGTGTTACAGATACGCAGTATTTT.

The V call is TRBV6-6, the J call TRBJ2-3; 10 bases are shared with TRBD2. V shed 0 bases, J shed 4 bases, and the junction held 10 bases outside the gene matches. There are 18 residues in the CDR3. Germline lookup yields CDR1 MNHNY and CDR2 SVGAGI (reference sequence). In nucleotides, the CDR3 is TGTGCCAGCAGTTACTCGATTCCCTCAGCGGGAGGGCCAGATACGCAGTATTTT. Protein: CASSYSIPSAGGPDTQYF.

As to this clonotype: A junction end diverges from the germline sequence, so it may reflect a read error. J is TRBJ1-6 and V is TRBV7-9; D call uncertain. Per germline, CDR1 SEHNR and CDR2 FQNEAQ (reference sequence). This CDR3 comprises 15 residues. The CDR3, as DNA: TGTGCCAGCAGCCAGCAGGAGACTAGCGGGAACGAGCAGTACTTT. This codes for CASSQQETSGNEQYF.

Sample share makes this clonotype medium-sized. The chain combines TRBV6-1 with TRBJ2-5; TRBD1 is a possible D gene (6 bases). The CDR3 is 15 residues long. Trimming pared 5 bases from V and 1 base from J, leaving 14 bases between. CDR1 is MNHNS, CDR2 SASEGT, per germline. The DNA for the CDR3 is TGTGCCAGCAGTCGCACAGGGAACGGCCAAGAGACCCAGTACTTC. It codes for CASSRTGNGQETQYF.

The CDR3 nucleotides read TGTGCCAGCAGCTTCCGGGACAGAGGCAACGAGCAGTACTTC. Encoded protein: CASSFRDRGNEQYF. The chain joins TRBV7-2 to TRBJ2-5; 7 bases match TRBD1. The DNA end lines up better with TRBJ2-7; the J call may be wrong. CDR1 SGHTA and CDR2 FQGNSA come from the germline V gene. The CDR3 spans 14 residues.

In its sample, this clonotype ranks as medium-sized. This chain uses TRBV27 with TRBJ2-3; tentative D call: TRBD1 (6 bases). Germline V gene data show CDR1 as MNHEY and CDR2 as SMNVEV (reference sequence). This CDR3 has 16 residues. V gave up 4 bases and J gave up 6 bases, with 20 bases separating them. The CDR3 sequence: CASSSYRDHSVDTQYF. CDR3 nucleotide sequence: TGTGCCAGCAGTTCCTACAGGGATCATAGTGTGGATACGCAGTATTTT.

The V gene is TRBV7-3, the J gene TRBJ2-5; 7 bases agree with TRBD1. The end of the DNA fits TRBJ2-7 better, so the J call may be wrong. CDR3 length: 16 amino acids. Germline CDR1 and CDR2: SGHTA and FQGTGA. CDR3 sequence: CASSSGDRSSSYEQYF. CDR3 coding DNA: TGTGCCAGCAGCTCAGGGGACAGATCCTCCTCCTACGAGCAGTACTTC.

This clonotype was counted ten times or more. The V gene is TRBV5-1, the J gene TRBJ2-1; D possibly corresponds to TRBD1 (6 bases). Germline-derived CDR1 and CDR2 are SGHRS and YFSETQ. CDR3 length: 15 residues. V lost 0 bases, J lost 2 bases, and 9 bases lay in between. In nucleotides, the CDR3 is TGCGCCAGCAGCTTGGATGGGGGCGCCTACAATGAGCAGTTCTTC. It yields the protein CASSLDGGAYNEQFF.

Concerning this clonotype: At one end the junction does not follow the germline gene, possibly because of a read error. The J gene is TRBJ2-3, the V gene TRBV7-7, with 8 nucleotides matching TRBD2. CDR3 length: 16 amino acids. From germline, CDR1 is SSHAT and CDR2 FNYEAQ (reference sequence). This chain's CDR3 is CASSLGAGGGTDTQYF. The CDR3 DNA reads as TGTGCTAGCAGCTTAGGTGCGGGAGGCGGCACAGATACGCAGTATTTT.

By its share, this clonotype is medium-sized. The rearrangement joins TRBV12-3 or TRBV12-4 to TRBJ2-5; D gene unclear. V was shortened by 4 bases and J by 5 bases, with 11 bases between the two germline ends. The CDR3 loop spans 13 amino acids. CDR3 loop: CASSSLPGETQYF. CDR3 DNA sequence: TGTGCCAGCAGTTCCCTCCCCGGGGAGACCCAGTACTTC.

This clonotype was seen more than once but under ten times. The V gene is TRBV7-6, the J gene TRBJ2-5, with 12 bases lining up with TRBD2. CDR1 and CDR2 from the germline V gene are SGHVS and FNYEAQ. V was clipped by 5 bases and J by 5 bases; unmatched bases: 9. The CDR3 contains 16 residues. CDR3 nucleotide sequence: TGTGCCAGCAGCCTGACTAGCGGGAGTGGATGCGAGACCCAGTACTTC. It yields the protein CASSLTSGSGCETQYF. The full variable domain, with the rest looked up from reference TRBV7-6 and TRBJ2-5, is GAGVSQSPRYKVTKRGQDVALRCDPISGHVSLYWYRQALGQGPEFLTYFNYEAQQDKSGLPNDRFSAERPEGSISTLTIQRTEQRDSAMYRCASSLTSGSGCETQYFGPGTRLLVL.

The V call is TRBV11-1, the J call TRBJ2-1, with 8 bases identical to TRBD2. From germline, CDR1 is SGHAT and CDR2 FQDESV (reference sequence). The CDR3 spans 17 residues. Trimming took 5 bases from V and 2 from J; bases not matched to a gene: 11. CDR3 loop: CASSPTALAAPYNEQFF. The CDR3, as DNA: TGTGCCAGCAGCCCAACGGCACTAGCGGCACCCTACAATGAGCAGTTCTTC.